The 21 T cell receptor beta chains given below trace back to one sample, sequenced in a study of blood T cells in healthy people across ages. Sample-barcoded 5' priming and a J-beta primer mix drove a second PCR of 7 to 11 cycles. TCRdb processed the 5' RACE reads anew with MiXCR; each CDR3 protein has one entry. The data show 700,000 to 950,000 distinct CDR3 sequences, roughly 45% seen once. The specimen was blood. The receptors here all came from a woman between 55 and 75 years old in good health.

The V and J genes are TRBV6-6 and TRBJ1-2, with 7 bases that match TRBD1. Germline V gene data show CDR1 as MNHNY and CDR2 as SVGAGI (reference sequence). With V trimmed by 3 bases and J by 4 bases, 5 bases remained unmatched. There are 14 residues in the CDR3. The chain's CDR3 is CASSYGQESYGYTF. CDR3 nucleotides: TGTGCCAGCAGTTATGGACAGGAGAGCTATGGCTACACCTTC.

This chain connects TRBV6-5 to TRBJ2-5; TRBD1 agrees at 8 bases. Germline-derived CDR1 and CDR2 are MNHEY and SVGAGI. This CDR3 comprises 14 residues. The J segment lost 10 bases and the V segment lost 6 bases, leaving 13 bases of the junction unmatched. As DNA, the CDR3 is TGTGCCAGCAGCTCCGGACAGGGCACGCTTAACCAGTACTTC. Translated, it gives CASSSGQGTLNQYF.

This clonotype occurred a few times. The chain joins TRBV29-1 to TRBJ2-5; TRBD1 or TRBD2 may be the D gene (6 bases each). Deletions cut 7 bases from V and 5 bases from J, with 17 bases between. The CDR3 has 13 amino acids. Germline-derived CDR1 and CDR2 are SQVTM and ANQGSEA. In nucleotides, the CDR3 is TGCAGCGGGTTTGGAGGGGGTTGGGAGACCCAGTACTTC. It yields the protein CSGFGGGWETQYF.

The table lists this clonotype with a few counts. In DNA, the CDR3 is TGTGCCAGCAGCCTTGACGTACTAGCGGGAGGAGGTAATGAGCAGTTCTTC. This translates into CASSLDVLAGGGNEQFF. The V call is TRBV3-1, the J call TRBJ2-1; 12 nucleotides line up with TRBD2. Germline V gives CDR1 LGHDT, CDR2 YNNKEL (reference sequence). The CDR3 loop spans 17 amino acids. Unmatched junction bases numbered 11, after V lost 4 bases and J lost 7 bases.

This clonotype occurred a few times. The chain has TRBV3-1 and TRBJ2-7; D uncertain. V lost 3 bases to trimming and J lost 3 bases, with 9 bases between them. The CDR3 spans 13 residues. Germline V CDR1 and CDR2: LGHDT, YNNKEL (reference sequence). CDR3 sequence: CASSQARYYEQYF. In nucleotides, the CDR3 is TGTGCCAGCAGCCAGGCCAGGTACTACGAGCAGTACTTC.

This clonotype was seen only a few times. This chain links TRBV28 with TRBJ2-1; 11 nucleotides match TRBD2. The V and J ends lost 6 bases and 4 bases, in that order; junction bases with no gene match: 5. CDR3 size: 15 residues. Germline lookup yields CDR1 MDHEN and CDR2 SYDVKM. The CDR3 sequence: CASSTTSGRYNEQFF. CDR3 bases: TGTGCCAGCAGCACAACTAGCGGGAGATACAATGAGCAGTTCTTC.

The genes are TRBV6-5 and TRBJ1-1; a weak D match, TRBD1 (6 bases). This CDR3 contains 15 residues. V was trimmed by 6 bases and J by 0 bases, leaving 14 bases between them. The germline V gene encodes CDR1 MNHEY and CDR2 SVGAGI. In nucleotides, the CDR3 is TGTGCCAGCAGACCGGAACAGGGCCTGAACACTGAAGCTTTCTTT. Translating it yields CASRPEQGLNTEAFF.

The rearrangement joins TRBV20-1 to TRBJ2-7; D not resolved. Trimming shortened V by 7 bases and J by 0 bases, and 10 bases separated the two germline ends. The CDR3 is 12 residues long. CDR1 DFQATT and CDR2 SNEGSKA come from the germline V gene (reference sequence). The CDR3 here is CSVGLSSYEQYF. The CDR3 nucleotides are TGCAGTGTGGGGTTGAGCTCCTACGAGCAGTACTTC.

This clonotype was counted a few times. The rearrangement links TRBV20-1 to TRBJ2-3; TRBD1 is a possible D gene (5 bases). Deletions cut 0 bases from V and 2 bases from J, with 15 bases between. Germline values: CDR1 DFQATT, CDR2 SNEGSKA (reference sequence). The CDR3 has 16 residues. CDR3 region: CSARDLAGWDTDTQYF. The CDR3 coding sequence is TGCAGTGCTAGAGATCTTGCAGGGTGGGACACAGATACGCAGTATTTT.

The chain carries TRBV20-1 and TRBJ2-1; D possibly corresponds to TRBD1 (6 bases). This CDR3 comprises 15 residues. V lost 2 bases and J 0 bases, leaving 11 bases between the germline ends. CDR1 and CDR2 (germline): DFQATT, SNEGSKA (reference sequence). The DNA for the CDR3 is TGCAGTGCTAGAAACGGACAGAGCTCCTACAATGAGCAGTTCTTC. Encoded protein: CSARNGQSSYNEQFF.

The CDR3 DNA sequence: TGTGCCAGCACCCTAATGGCTAGCGGGGGACCCGCCTACGAGCAGTACTTC. Translation: CASTLMASGGPAYEQYF. This chain connects TRBV28 to TRBJ2-7; TRBD2 agrees at 10 bases. The CDR3 totals 17 residues. In germline, CDR1 is MDHEN, CDR2 SYDVKM. V shed 7 bases, J shed 2 bases, and the junction held 14 bases outside the gene matches.

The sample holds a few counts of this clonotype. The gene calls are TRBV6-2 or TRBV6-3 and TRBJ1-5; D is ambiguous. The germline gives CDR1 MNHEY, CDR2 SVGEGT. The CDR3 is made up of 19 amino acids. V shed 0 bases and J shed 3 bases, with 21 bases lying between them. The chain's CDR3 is CASSYSINPGRLFNQPQHF. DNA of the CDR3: TGTGCCAGCAGTTACTCGATAAATCCTGGCCGCTTGTTCAATCAGCCCCAGCATTTT.

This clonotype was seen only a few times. CDR3 bases: TGTGCCAGTAGTAAGGCTAGCGGGGGGCCCGTCCCCTACAATGAGCAGTTCTTC. This sequence encodes CASSKASGGPVPYNEQFF. The gene calls are TRBV19 and TRBJ2-1; TRBD2 aligns across 11 bases. This CDR3 has 18 amino acids. Germline assignment: CDR1 LNHDA and CDR2 SQIVND (reference sequence). V gave up 4 bases and J gave up 2 bases; unmatched junction bases: 10.

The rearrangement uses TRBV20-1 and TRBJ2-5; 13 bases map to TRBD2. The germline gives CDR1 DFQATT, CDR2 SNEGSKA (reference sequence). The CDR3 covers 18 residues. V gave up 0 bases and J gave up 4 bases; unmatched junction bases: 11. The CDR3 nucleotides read TGCAGTGCTAGAGATTCCCCGACTAGCGGGGGGTTCGGAGAGACCCAGTACTTC. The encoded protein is CSARDSPTSGGFGETQYF.

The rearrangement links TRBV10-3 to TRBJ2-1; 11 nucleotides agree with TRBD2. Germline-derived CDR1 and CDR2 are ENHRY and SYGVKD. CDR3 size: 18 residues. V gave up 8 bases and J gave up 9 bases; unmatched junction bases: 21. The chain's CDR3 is CAIANPGTSGGVVSEQFF. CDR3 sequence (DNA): TGTGCCATCGCCAATCCCGGGACTAGCGGAGGGGTTGTTAGTGAGCAGTTCTTC.

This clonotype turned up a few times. The CDR3 is CSVGYSYEQYF. The CDR3 DNA sequence: TGCAGTGTAGGCTATTCCTACGAGCAGTACTTC. The V gene is TRBV20-1, the J gene TRBJ2-7; D call uncertain. Per germline, CDR1 DFQATT and CDR2 SNEGSKA (reference sequence). The germline V and J ends were trimmed by 7 bases and 1 base, with 8 bases remaining between them. The CDR3 is 11 residues long.

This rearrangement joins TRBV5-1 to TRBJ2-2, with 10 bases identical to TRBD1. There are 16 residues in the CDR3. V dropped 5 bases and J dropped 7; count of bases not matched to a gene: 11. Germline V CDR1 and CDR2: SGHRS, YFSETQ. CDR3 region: CASSHAGTGESGELFF. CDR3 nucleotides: TGCGCCAGCAGTCATGCCGGGACAGGGGAGAGCGGGGAGCTGTTTTTT.

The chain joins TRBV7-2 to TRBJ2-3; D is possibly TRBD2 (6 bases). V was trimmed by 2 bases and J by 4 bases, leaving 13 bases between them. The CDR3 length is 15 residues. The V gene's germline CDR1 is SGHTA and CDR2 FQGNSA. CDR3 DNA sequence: TGTGCCAGCAGCTTATTACGGGGAGGTGCAGATACGCAGTATTTT. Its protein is CASSLLRGGADTQYF.

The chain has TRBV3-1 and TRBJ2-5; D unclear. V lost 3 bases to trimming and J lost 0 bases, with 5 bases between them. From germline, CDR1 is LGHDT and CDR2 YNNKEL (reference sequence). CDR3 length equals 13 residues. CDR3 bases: TGTGCCAGCAGCCACGGTTACCAAGAGACCCAGTACTTC. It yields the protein CASSHGYQETQYF.

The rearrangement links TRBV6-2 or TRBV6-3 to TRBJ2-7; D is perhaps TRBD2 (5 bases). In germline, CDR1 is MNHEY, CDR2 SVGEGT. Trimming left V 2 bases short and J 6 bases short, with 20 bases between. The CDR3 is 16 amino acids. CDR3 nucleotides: TGTGCCAGCAGTTACCTCTCCGGGATCCCTCCACTCGAGCAGTACTTC. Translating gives CASSYLSGIPPLEQYF.

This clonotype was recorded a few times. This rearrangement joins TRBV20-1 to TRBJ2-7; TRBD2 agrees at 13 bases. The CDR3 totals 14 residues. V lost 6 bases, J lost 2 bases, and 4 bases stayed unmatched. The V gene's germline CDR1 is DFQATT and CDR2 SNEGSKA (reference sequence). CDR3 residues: CSAKGLAGTYEQYF. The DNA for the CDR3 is TGCAGTGCGAAGGGACTAGCGGGAACCTACGAGCAGTACTTC.